The clone carrying this T cell receptor beta chain was recorded at least ten times. Antigen specificity is unknown. This entry belongs to a study of post-analysis software for immune sequencing data. Overall study findings and caveats: Batch-mates among the samples co-clustered strongly by F measure. Five TRBV segments, including TRBV5-6, TRBV5-1 and TRBV20-1, were more frequent in patients than controls.

The TCR beta cDNA libraries contained unique molecular identifiers. Starting from around 0.96 to 9.9 million T cells, the study yielded 500,000 or so cDNA molecules. MiXCR was run by TCRdb on the PCR reads, yielding one entry per CDR3 protein. Of about 260,000 distinct CDR3 sequences listed, approximately 34% are singletons. Germline V gene data show CDR1 as MGHDK and CDR2 as SYGVNS. Trimming took 3 bases from V and 4 from J, leaving 9 bases between them. The CDR3 sequence is 13 residues long. Sequencing was done on a sample of blood. The V gene is TRBV25-1, the J gene TRBJ1-2; no reliable D call. The receptor's source is a girl under 18 with multiple sclerosis. For the CDR3, the DNA is TGTGCCAGCAGTGACCGGGGTAGCTATGGCTACACCTTC. It codes for CASSDRGSYGYTF.